The clone carrying this T cell receptor (beta chain) was counted many times. What it binds is unknown. The sample comes from a study of metastatic and nonmetastatic thyroid tumors. Findings of the study overall: Reported TCR beta diversity, measured in blood and tumor, was significantly higher for malignant thyroid tumors than for benign nodules.

Trimming stripped 4 bases from V and 7 bases from J, with 19 bases between. The CDR3 has 15 residues. The germline V gene encodes CDR1 LGHDT and CDR2 YNNKEL (reference sequence). Not a single patient had been given any form of treatment at any point before undergoing thyroid surgery. As handled by the study authors: The authors used CDR3 differences across clinicopathological groups to build a distant-metastasis classifier for papillary thyroid cancer. MiXCR was used by TCRdb to re-call the PCR reads. In this record, the V and J calls reflect TCRdb's handling and not the investigators' own analysis. The data hold 15,000 to 25,000 clones, with approximately 24% observed a single time.

This chain joins TRBV3-1 and TRBJ1-2, with D perhaps matching TRBD1 (6 bases). The sample comprised blood. This clonotype was obtained from a male donor with papillary thyroid cancer or a benign thyroid nodule (not recorded which). Some clones in this sample may be carry-over from other donors' samples. The CDR3 loop is CASSRLLQGEGGYTF. In DNA form, the CDR3 reads TGTGCCAGCAGCCGTTTACTACAGGGAGAAGGTGGCTACACCTTC.